This TCR beta chain originates from a study of T-cell reconstitution after alpha-beta-depleted transplantation in children. The study, taken as a whole, reports: Counts and diversity of T cells one year after transplant came mostly from newly produced T cells. Where alpha-beta T cells came from about two months after transplant was reportedly several hundred expanded graft clones.

The table lists this clonotype with a few counts. The antigen is not known. CDR1 and CDR2 (germline): SGHRS, YFSETQ. The CDR3 covers 14 residues. Germline trimming cut 5 bases from V and 5 bases from J; bases unmatched to any gene: 7. Unique molecular identifiers featured in how the TCRbeta library was prepared. In TCRdb, the PCR reads were re-called with MiXCR into one record per CDR3 protein. The sample shows fewer than 150,000 distinct CDR3 sequences, about 9.5% of them seen only once. Sequencing used PBMCs, mostly from graft donor cells, obtained 180 days after TCRalphabeta/CD19-depleted stem cell transplant. The TCR sequence derives from a girl under three years old who had a stem cell transplant for combined immunodeficiency, so the T cells may come from the graft donor. This chain joins TRBV5-1 and TRBJ2-5, with TRBD1 matching over 9 bases. The CDR3 DNA reads as TGCGCCAGCAGTCCTACAGGGGGCTGGGAGACCCAGTACTTC. This sequence encodes CASSPTGGWETQYF.